This T cell receptor beta chain was sequenced in a study of shared clonotypes between healthy human individuals. Study in general: Participating donors consisted of a couple of women and a few men aged 18 to 49.

The V gene's germline CDR1 is SGDLS and CDR2 YYNGEE. This CDR3 comprises 13 residues. Trimming removed 6 bases from V and 5 bases from J, with 14 bases in between. The authors split each subset's genomic DNA evenly across several immunoSEQ plates. Replicate PCRs run on unsorted PBMC used roughly 270 ng DNA, which was some 30,000 T cell genomes. The protocol was immunoSEQ multiplex PCR, while the TCRdb copy is restricted to in-frame clones and leaves out a portion. The sample lists some 96,000 clones, around 43% seen once, with about 16% in the top ten. Overall study results and limits: Among donors, the sharing of clonotypes was expected to be influenced by sequencing depth.

About this clone: The antigen is undetermined.

This receptor was taken from a woman in her forties in good health. Some clones in this sample may be carry-over from other donors' samples. This rearrangement joins TRBV9 to TRBJ2-5; D call uncertain. Sequencing used PBMCs. This CDR3 reads CASNRFPDETQYF. CDR3 nucleotides: TGTGCCAGCAACCGTTTCCCGGATGAGACCCAGTACTTC. Using reference TRBV9 and TRBJ2-5 for the parts outside the CDR3, the full variable domain is DSGVTQTPKHLITATGQRVTLRCSPRSGDLSVYWYQQSLDQGLQFLIQYYNGEERAKGNILERFSAQQFPDLHSELNLSSLELGDSALYFCASNRFPDETQYFGPGTRLLVL.